This T cell receptor beta chain originates from a study of blood T cell repertoires in COVID-19. The data were produced by immunoSEQ multiplex PCR, yet TCRdb's version contains in-frame clones alone and is incomplete. The sample carries tens of thousands of clones, about 74% recorded once. V was pared by 1 base and J by 7 bases, with 11 bases between. Germline CDR1 LGHNA, CDR2 YSLEER. This CDR3 spans 14 amino acids. This rearrangement joins TRBV4-3 to TRBJ2-1; D ambiguous. This clonotype originated in a human donor with acute or convalescent COVID-19. The donor label of this sample is uncertain. What was sequenced was peripheral blood. The CDR3 nucleotides are TGCGCCAGCAGCCAAGGAAACTACCTAAATGAGCAGTTCTTC. Protein product: CASSQGNYLNEQFF.